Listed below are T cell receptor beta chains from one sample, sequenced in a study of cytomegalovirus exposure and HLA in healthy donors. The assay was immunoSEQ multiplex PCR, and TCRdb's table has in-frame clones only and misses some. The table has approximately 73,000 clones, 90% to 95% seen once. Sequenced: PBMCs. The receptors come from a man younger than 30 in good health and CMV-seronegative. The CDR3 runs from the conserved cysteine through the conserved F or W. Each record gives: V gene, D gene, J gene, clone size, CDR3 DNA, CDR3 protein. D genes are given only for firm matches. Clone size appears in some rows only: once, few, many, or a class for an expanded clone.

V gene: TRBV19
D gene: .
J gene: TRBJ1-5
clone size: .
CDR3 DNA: TGTGCCAGTAGTATCTGGTCGGGACAAGGGTTGATCAATCAGCCCCAGCATTTT
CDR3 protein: CASSIWSGQGLINQPQHF

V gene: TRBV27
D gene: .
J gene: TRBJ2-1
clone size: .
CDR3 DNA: TGTGCCAGCAGTTTATCGTCAGGGCTCTCCTACAATGAGCAGTTCTTC
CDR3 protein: CASSLSSGLSYNEQFF

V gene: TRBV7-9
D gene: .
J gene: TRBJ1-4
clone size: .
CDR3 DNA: TGTGCCAGCAGCGGAGCTAATGAAAAACTGTTTTTT
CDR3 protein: CASSGANEKLFF

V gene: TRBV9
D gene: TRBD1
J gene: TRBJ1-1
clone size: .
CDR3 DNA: TGTGCCTCGGGACAGCCCAACACTGAAGCTTTCTTT
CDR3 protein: CASGQPNTEAFF

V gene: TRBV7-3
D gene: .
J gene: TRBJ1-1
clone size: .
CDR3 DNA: TGTGCCAGCAGCCAGATCCCGAACACTGAAGCTTTCTTT
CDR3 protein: CASSQIPNTEAFF

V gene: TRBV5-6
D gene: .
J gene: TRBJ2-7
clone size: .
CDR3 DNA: TGTGCCAGCAGCTTTGGAGACTACGAGCAGTACTTC
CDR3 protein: CASSFGDYEQYF

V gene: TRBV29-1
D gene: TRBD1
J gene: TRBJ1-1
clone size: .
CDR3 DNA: TGCAGCGGGATGGGACAGGGTGGGAACACTGAAGCTTTCTTT
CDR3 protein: CSGMGQGGNTEAFF

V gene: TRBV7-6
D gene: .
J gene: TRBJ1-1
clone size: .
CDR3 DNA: TGTGCCAGCACTCCCCCGAGGGCCACTGAAGCTTTCTTT
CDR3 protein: CASTPPRATEAFF

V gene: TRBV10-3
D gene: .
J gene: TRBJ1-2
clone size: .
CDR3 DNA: TGTGCCATCAGTGAGTCGAAGTCAGTGACTTATAGCTATGGCTACACCTTC
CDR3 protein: CAISESKSVTYSYGYTF

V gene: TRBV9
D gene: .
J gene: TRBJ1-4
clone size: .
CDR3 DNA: TGTGCCAGCAGCGTAGGCAGGGATGAAAAACTGTTTTTT
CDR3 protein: CASSVGRDEKLFF

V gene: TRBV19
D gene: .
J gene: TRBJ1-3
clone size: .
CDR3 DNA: TGTGCCAGTAGTTTGGCAGGGTCTGGAAACACCATATATTTT
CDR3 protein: CASSLAGSGNTIYF

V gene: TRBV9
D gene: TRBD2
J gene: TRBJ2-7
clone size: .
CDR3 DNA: TGTGCCAGCAGCGTAGGCGGGGGGACCTACGAGCAGTACTTC
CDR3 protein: CASSVGGGTYEQYF

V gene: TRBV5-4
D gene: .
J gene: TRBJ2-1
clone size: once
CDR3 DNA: TGTGCCAGCAGCTTGGCCCCTACGGGTGAGCAGTTCTTC
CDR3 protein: CASSLAPTGEQFF

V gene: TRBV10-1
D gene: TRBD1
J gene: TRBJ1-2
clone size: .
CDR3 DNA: TGCGCCAGCAGTGAGTCGAAACAGGGGGCTAACTATGGCTACACCTTC
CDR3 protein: CASSESKQGANYGYTF

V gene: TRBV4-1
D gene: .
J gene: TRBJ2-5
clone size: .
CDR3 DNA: TGCGCCAGCAGCCTCTCGGAGCAAGAGACCCAGTACTTC
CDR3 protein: CASSLSEQETQYF

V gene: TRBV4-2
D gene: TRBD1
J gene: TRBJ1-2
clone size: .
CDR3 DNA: TGTGCCAGCAGCCAAGGGAAAGGGGGCATGTTAAAACTGAGTGATGGCTACACCTTC
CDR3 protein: CASSQGKGGMLKLSDGYTF

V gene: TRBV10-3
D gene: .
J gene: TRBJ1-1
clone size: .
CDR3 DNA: TGTGCCATCAGAACAGACGCGAACACTGAAGCTTTCTTT
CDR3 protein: CAIRTDANTEAFF

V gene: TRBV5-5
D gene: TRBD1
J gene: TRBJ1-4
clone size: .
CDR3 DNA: TGTGCCAGCAGCTTTCAGGGGGCGAGTGAAAAACTGTTTTTT
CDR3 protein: CASSFQGASEKLFF

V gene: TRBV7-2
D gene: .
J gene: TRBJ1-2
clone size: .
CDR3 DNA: TGTGCCAGCAGCTTACGGGGGTACTATGGCTACACCTTC
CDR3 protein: CASSLRGYYGYTF

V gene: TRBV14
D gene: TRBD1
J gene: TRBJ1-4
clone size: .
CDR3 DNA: TGTGCCAGCAGCCAACAACAGGGGGGTGAAAAACTGTTTTTT
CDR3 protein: CASSQQQGGEKLFF

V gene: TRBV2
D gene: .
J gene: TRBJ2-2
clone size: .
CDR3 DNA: TGTGCCAGCAGTGAAGCCCAGACAGGGGAGCTGTTTTTT
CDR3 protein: CASSEAQTGELFF

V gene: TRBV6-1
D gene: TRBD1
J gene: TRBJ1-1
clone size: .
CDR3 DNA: TGTGCCAGCAGTCTTACAGGGGACACTGAAGCTTTCTTT
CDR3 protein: CASSLTGDTEAFF

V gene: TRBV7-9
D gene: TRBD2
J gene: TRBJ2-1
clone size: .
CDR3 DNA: TGTGCCAGCACCATACTAGCGGGGGGGCCAATTGAGCAGTTCTTC
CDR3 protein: CASTILAGGPIEQFF

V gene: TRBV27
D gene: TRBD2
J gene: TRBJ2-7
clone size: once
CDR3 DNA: TGTGCCAGCAGTTTATCGGGACTAGCGGGGGCCCATTACGAGCAGTACTTC
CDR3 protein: CASSLSGLAGAHYEQYF

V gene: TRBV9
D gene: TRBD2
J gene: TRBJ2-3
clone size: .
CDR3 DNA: TGTGCCAGCAGTTTAGCGGGGGGGCAAGATACGCAGTATTTT
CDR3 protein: CASSLAGGQDTQYF

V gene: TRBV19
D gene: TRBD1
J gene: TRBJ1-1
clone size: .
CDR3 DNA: TGTGCCAGTAGTGTTCCTGACAGGGTGCGAGCTTTCTTT
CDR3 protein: CASSVPDRVRAFF

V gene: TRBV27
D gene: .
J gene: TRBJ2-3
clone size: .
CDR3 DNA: TGTGCCAGCAGTTTATGGCAGGGAAGGACAGATACGCAGTATTTT
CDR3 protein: CASSLWQGRTDTQYF

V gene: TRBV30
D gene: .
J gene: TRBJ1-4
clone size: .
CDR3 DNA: TGTGCCTGGAGTGTAGGGGCAGGGGTGGATGAAAAACTGTTTTTT
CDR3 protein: CAWSVGAGVDEKLFF

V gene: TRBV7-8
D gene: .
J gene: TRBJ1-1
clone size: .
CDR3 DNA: TGTGCCAGCAGCTTAGCACCAGGGCGCTTGAACACTGAAGCTTTCTTT
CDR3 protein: CASSLAPGRLNTEAFF

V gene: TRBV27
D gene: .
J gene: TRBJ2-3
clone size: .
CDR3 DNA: TGTGCCAGCAGTTTTTCTAGCCTTCTCACAGATACGCAGTATTTT
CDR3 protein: CASSFSSLLTDTQYF

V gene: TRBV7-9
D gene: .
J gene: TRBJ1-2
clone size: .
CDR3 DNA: TGTGCGGACAAGCCGGTCGAATATGGCTACACCTTC
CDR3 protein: CADKPVEYGYTF

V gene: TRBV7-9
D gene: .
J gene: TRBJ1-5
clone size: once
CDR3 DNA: TGTGCCAGCAGCTTAGAGGGACTGCAAAATCAGCCCCAGCATTTT
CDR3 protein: CASSLEGLQNQPQHF

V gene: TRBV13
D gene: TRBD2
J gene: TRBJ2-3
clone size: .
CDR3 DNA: TGTGCCAGCAGCCGAAACGGGGGGGCCCTAACGGATACGCAGTATTTT
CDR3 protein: CASSRNGGALTDTQYF

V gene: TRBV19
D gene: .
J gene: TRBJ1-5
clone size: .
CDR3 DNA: TGTGCCAGTAGTCTACAGAATCAGCCCCAGCATTTT
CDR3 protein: CASSLQNQPQHF